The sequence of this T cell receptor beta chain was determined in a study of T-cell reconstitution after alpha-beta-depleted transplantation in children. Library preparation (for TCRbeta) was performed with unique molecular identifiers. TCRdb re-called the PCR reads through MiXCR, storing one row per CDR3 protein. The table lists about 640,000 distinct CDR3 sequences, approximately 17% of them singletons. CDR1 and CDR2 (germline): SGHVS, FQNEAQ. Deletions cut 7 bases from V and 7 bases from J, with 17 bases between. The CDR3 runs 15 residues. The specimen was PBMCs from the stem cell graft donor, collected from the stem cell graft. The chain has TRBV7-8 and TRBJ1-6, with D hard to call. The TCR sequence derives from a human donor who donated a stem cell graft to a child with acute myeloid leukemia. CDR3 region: CASTIRQTKNSPLHF. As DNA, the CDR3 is TGTGCCAGCACCATAAGGCAGACCAAGAATTCACCCCTCCACTTT.